These 18 T cell receptor beta chains originate from one sample sequenced in a study of shared clonotypes between healthy human individuals. This table comes from immunoSEQ multiplex PCR, and its TCRdb copy is limited to in-frame clones, with some not included. The table shows roughly 1,100,000 clones, with around 76% occurring only once. What was sequenced was memory CD4+ T cells sorted from blood. Subset given: CD45RA-negative fraction. The receptors here all came from a man younger than 35 in good health.

This clone has just one count. This sequence joins TRBV5-1 and TRBJ2-7; 10 positions agree with TRBD1. J gave up 3 bases and V 4 bases, and 16 bases lay outside the gene matches. Germline V gene lookup returns CDR1 SGHRS and CDR2 YFSETQ. The CDR3 length is 18 residues. CDR3 residues: CASSVSGTGVGSNYEQYF. Here the CDR3 DNA reads TGCGCCAGCAGCGTAAGCGGGACAGGGGTCGGTTCGAACTACGAGCAGTACTTC.

V is TRBV7-9 and J is TRBJ1-1; D gene unclear. CDR3 length equals 14 residues. Germline CDR1 and CDR2: SEHNR and FQNEAQ (reference sequence). V was clipped by 5 bases and J by 0 bases, with 10 bases between them. The CDR3 sequence: CASSLSLVNTEAFF. CDR3 coding DNA: TGTGCCAGCAGCCTAAGTTTGGTGAACACTGAAGCTTTCTTT.

The chain combines TRBV5-4 with TRBJ2-2; tentative D call: TRBD1 (5 bases). CDR1 is SGHNT and CDR2 is YYREEE in the germline V gene (reference sequence). The ends were cut back, 0 bases at V and 4 bases at J, with 22 bases in the middle. CDR3 length equals 19 residues. The CDR3, as DNA: TGTGCCAGCAGCTTGGCTCCAGGGCAGGGTGGTTTCCTCACCGGGGAGCTGTTTTTT. Protein product: CASSLAPGQGGFLTGELFF.

The rearrangement joins TRBV6-5 to TRBJ1-5, with 7 bases fitting TRBD1. The germline gives CDR1 MNHEY, CDR2 SVGAGI. The CDR3 length is 14 residues. Unmatched junction bases numbered 7, after V lost 5 bases and J lost 6 bases. In nucleotides, the CDR3 is TGTGCCAGCAGTCTAAACCGGGACAGTCAGCCCCAGCATTTT. Protein: CASSLNRDSQPQHF.

V usage is TRBV5-1 and J usage is TRBJ2-7; 12 bases agree with TRBD1. This CDR3 has 15 amino acids. V shed 2 bases and J 6 bases; nucleotides not matched to a gene: 6. Germline V gene sequence: CDR1 SGHRS, CDR2 YFSETQ. CDR3 residues: CASSLGTGGAGEQYF. CDR3 DNA: TGCGCCAGCAGCTTAGGGACAGGGGGCGCAGGCGAGCAGTACTTC.

This clone came up many times. The chain recombines TRBV28 with TRBJ1-3, with 7 bases fitting TRBD1. J gave up 2 bases and V 10 bases, and 23 bases lay outside the gene matches. Germline V gives CDR1 MDHEN, CDR2 SYDVKM. The CDR3 has 19 amino acids. The CDR3 is CATSKSYGPGQGAGNTIYF. CDR3 bases: TGTGCCACCTCTAAATCCTACGGTCCAGGGCAGGGGGCTGGAAACACCATATATTTT.

The J gene is TRBJ2-1, the V gene TRBV2; unclear D gene. Germline CDR1 and CDR2: SNHLY and FYNNEI. Trimming cost V 10 bases and J 8 bases, with 18 bases left between them. This CDR3 spans 13 amino acids. CDR3 sequence: CATRRNPGDEQFF. The CDR3 nucleotides are TGTGCCACAAGGCGGAACCCGGGCGATGAGCAGTTCTTC. The full variable domain, its missing parts supplied by reference TRBV2 and TRBJ2-1, is EPEVTQTPSHQVTQMGQEVILRCVPISNHLYFYWYRQILGQKVEFLVSFYNNEISEKSEIFDDQFSVERPDGSNFTLKIRSTKLEDSAMYFCATRRNPGDEQFFGPGTRLTVL.

Many counts were recorded for this clone. The chain uses TRBV29-1 and TRBJ1-1, with D hard to call. There are 13 residues in the CDR3. Germline CDR1 and CDR2: SQVTM and ANQGSEA. V lost 4 bases and J 1 base, leaving 10 bases between the germline ends. CDR3 sequence: CSVVRQENTEAFF. The CDR3 DNA reads as TGCAGCGTTGTTAGACAAGAGAACACTGAAGCTTTCTTT.

The rearrangement uses TRBV5-1 and TRBJ2-7; unclear D gene. The germline CDR1 and CDR2 sequences are SGHRS and YFSETQ. V was pared by 0 bases and J by 2 bases, with 6 bases between. There are 13 residues in the CDR3. Here the CDR3 reads CASSLATTYEQYF. CDR3 bases: TGCGCCAGCAGCTTGGCAACAACCTACGAGCAGTACTTC.

The sample holds one count of this clone. The chain combines TRBV6-6 with TRBJ1-5; TRBD1 agrees at 8 bases. This CDR3 comprises 14 residues. From germline, CDR1 is MNHNY and CDR2 SVGAGI (reference sequence). V gave up 5 bases and J gave up 6 bases; unmatched junction bases: 6. The CDR3 loop is CASSSGQGAQPQHF. The CDR3 DNA reads TGTGCCAGCAGTAGCGGACAGGGCGCTCAGCCCCAGCATTTT.

In its sample, this clone was seen a few times. J is TRBJ1-2 and V is TRBV28; D unclear. V was cut by 3 bases and J by 13 bases, with 12 bases left in between. This CDR3 contains 11 residues. Germline V lookup: CDR1 MDHEN, CDR2 SYDVKM. CDR3: CASSFPVGGTF. The CDR3 DNA reads TGTGCCAGCAGTTTCCCAGTAGGTGGCACCTTC.

V gene TRBV5-1 combines with J gene TRBJ2-2, with TRBD2 matching over 10 bases. Germline values: CDR1 SGHRS, CDR2 YFSETQ. With V trimmed by 0 bases and J by 4 bases, 6 bases remained unmatched. This CDR3 spans 17 amino acids. As DNA, the CDR3 is TGCGCCAGCAGCTTGGCTAGCGGGGGCGGCGGCACCGGGGAGCTGTTTTTT. Protein sequence: CASSLASGGGGTGELFF.

This sequence joins TRBV7-9 and TRBJ2-2; TRBD2 agrees at 7 bases. This CDR3 has 15 amino acids. The germline CDR1 and CDR2 sequences are SEHNR and FQNEAQ (reference sequence). After removal of 4 bases from V and 9 bases from J, the junction contained 11 bases not matched to a gene. The CDR3 protein is CASSYTSVSPRELFF. The CDR3 region has the DNA TGTGCCAGCAGCTATACTAGCGTGTCACCTAGGGAGCTGTTTTTT.

The chain couples TRBV7-8 to TRBJ2-7; D might be TRBD2 (6 bases). This CDR3 has 14 residues. V lost 2 bases, J lost 4 bases, and 12 bases lay in between. CDR1 and CDR2 from the germline V gene are SGHVS and FQNEAQ. CDR3 DNA: TGTGCCAGCAGCTTATCGGAGGGAATATACGAGCAGTACTTC. This gives the protein CASSLSEGIYEQYF.

The chain joins TRBV4-2 to TRBJ2-3; a weak D match, TRBD1 (5 bases). The CDR3 runs 14 residues. Germline V gene lookup returns CDR1 LGHNA and CDR2 YNFKEQ. V gave up 0 bases and J gave up 6 bases, with 10 bases separating them. Here the CDR3 reads CASSQEPDTDTQYF. DNA for the CDR3: TGTGCCAGCAGCCAAGAGCCGGACACGGATACGCAGTATTTT.

This clone was counted only a few times. This chain uses TRBV19 with TRBJ1-1, with D uncertain. Between the trimmed V and J ends, which lost 5 bases and 8 bases, there was a span of 18 bases. CDR1 and CDR2 from the germline V gene are LNHDA and SQIVND (reference sequence). CDR3 length: 14 amino acids. The CDR3 sequence is CASSPSGAYTEAFF. The CDR3, as DNA: TGTGCCAGTAGTCCTTCGGGCGCATATACCGAAGCTTTCTTT.

This clone was observed at least ten times. The CDR3 nucleotides read TGTGCCAGCAGGGAGGAGGGGGAGACCCAGTACTTC. Residues: CASREEGETQYF. The V call is TRBV6-1, the J call TRBJ2-5; weak D call: TRBD2 (6 bases). V dropped 6 bases and J dropped 5 bases, with 10 bases sitting between them. Germline assignment: CDR1 MNHNS and CDR2 SASEGT. The CDR3 runs 12 residues.

The chain couples TRBV7-8 to TRBJ1-1; weak D call: TRBD1 (6 bases). The V and J ends lost 10 bases and 0 bases respectively, with 18 bases between them. CDR3 size: 15 residues. Germline CDR1 SGHVS, CDR2 FQNEAQ. In DNA form, the CDR3 reads TGTGCCATCCTACGTAGGACAGCCCTGAACACTGAAGCTTTCTTT. As protein: CAILRRTALNTEAFF.